This is a list of T cell receptor beta chains from one sample in a study. TCRdb passed the RT-PCR reads through MiXCR, listing each CDR3 protein once. This table has about 680,000 distinct CDR3 sequences, 13% to 15% appearing once. The sequenced material came from memory CD4+ T cells from blood. All receptors derive from a female donor in good health, serving as a healthy control. The CDR3 runs from the conserved cysteine through the conserved F or W. The D gene is left open where the match is weak. For some rows the clone size is stated as once, few or many, or as a class when expanded; others skip it.

clone_size j_call d_call v_call cdr3_aa cdr3_nt
many TRBJ2-5 TRBD1 TRBV20-1 CSARNWDSQETQYF TGCAGTGCTAGGAATTGGGACAGCCAAGAGACCCAGTACTTC
many TRBJ2-3 NA TRBV7-3 CASSLTGTDTQYF TGTGCCAGCAGCTTAACGGGGACAGATACGCAGTATTTT
NA TRBJ2-7 NA TRBV19 CASKRGGDYEQYF TGTGCCAGTAAAAGGGGAGGCGACTACGAGCAGTACTTC
NA TRBJ1-2 NA TRBV18 CASSPRQDSLGGSYTF TGTGCCAGCTCACCAAGGCAGGACAGCCTGGGTGGTAGCTACACCTTC
once TRBJ1-3 TRBD1 TRBV29-1 CSVEVQGAPGGNTIYF TGCAGCGTTGAAGTCCAGGGGGCACCAGGAGGAAACACCATATATTTT
NA TRBJ2-3 TRBD2 TRBV6-5 CASNTGGTDTQYF TGTGCCAGCAACACGGGAGGGACAGATACGCAGTATTTT
NA TRBJ2-7 NA TRBV27 CASSLQGPDPYEQYF TGTGCCAGCAGTTTGCAGGGGCCGGACCCCTACGAGCAGTACTTC
few TRBJ2-2 NA TRBV5-1 CASSLFTTAELFF TGCGCCAGCAGCTTGTTTACCACCGCGGAGCTGTTTTTT
many TRBJ2-7 NA TRBV3-1 CASSHEWAQGRVEQYF TGTGCCAGCAGCCACGAGTGGGCACAGGGAAGGGTAGAGCAGTACTTC
NA TRBJ2-1 NA TRBV5-6 CASSFRQADYNEQFF TGTGCCAGCAGCTTTCGACAGGCCGACTACAATGAGCAGTTCTTC
many TRBJ1-5 NA TRBV4-2 CASSHPSHTPGTERSQHF TGTGCCAGCAGCCACCCTTCTCACACCCCCGGGACGGAGAGGTCCCAGCATTTT
NA TRBJ2-5 NA TRBV7-2 CASSPSDLGTGTQYF TGTGCCAGCAGCCCCTCGGACTTAGGGACGGGGACCCAGTACTTC
NA TRBJ1-5 NA TRBV12-3/TRBV12-4 CASRKQVLGDQPQHF TGTGCCAGCCGTAAACAGGTCCTAGGGGATCAGCCCCAGCATTTT
NA TRBJ1-2 NA TRBV7-2 CASSLAQGDYGYTF TGTGCCAGCAGCTTAGCTCAGGGTGACTATGGCTACACCTTC
few TRBJ2-6 NA TRBV2 CAIGGQGEPGANVLTF TGTGCCATTGGGGGGCAGGGGGAACCCGGGGCCAACGTCCTGACTTTC
NA TRBJ1-4 NA TRBV29-1 CSVMTGSFEKLFF TGCAGCGTTATGACAGGATCGTTCGAAAAACTGTTTTTT
NA TRBJ1-2 NA TRBV28 CASSFADYGYTF TGTGCCAGCAGTTTTGCAGATTATGGCTACACCTTC
many TRBJ2-7 TRBD1 TRBV20-1 CSAWTGGTYEQYF TGCAGTGCTTGGACAGGGGGGACCTACGAGCAGTACTTC
NA TRBJ1-5 TRBD1 TRBV12-3/TRBV12-4 CASSLRGTGAPQHF TGTGCCAGCAGTTTAAGGGGTACAGGGGCCCCCCAGCATTTT
many TRBJ2-2 TRBD1 TRBV5-1 CASSGTGNTGELFF TGCGCCAGCAGCGGGACAGGGAACACCGGGGAGCTGTTTTTT
few TRBJ2-7 TRBD1 TRBV6-2/TRBV6-3 CASKPRGRYEQYF TGTGCCAGCAAACCAAGGGGGCGGTACGAGCAGTACTTC
few TRBJ2-7 NA TRBV9 CASSVATVAREQYF TGTGCCAGCAGCGTAGCTACAGTAGCCCGCGAGCAGTACTTC
few TRBJ1-1 NA TRBV13 CASSVSPRNAGTEAFF TGTGCCAGCAGCGTTAGCCCCCGGAATGCGGGCACTGAAGCTTTCTTT
many TRBJ1-5 NA TRBV12-3/TRBV12-4 CASSSGGGQPQHF TGTGCCAGCAGTTCCGGGGGCGGTCAGCCCCAGCATTTT
few TRBJ1-2 TRBD1 TRBV5-1 CASSKTGSPGDGYTF TGCGCCAGCAGCAAGACAGGGAGCCCCGGTGATGGCTACACCTTC
many TRBJ2-5 TRBD2 TRBV20-1 CSARMRGKETQYF TGCAGTGCTAGAATGCGGGGGAAAGAGACCCAGTACTTC
many TRBJ2-7 TRBD2 TRBV20-1 CSAAGTYEQYF TGCAGTGCAGCGGGAACCTACGAGCAGTACTTC
few TRBJ2-2 TRBD2 TRBV10-3 CAISGREADTGELFF TGTGCCATCAGTGGGCGGGAGGCAGACACCGGGGAGCTGTTTTTT
NA TRBJ1-4 NA TRBV7-6 CASSPTFATNEKLFF TGTGCCAGCAGCCCCACTTTTGCAACTAATGAAAAACTGTTTTTT
few TRBJ2-1 NA TRBV20-1 CSAGTGSWSEQFF TGCAGTGCTGGGACCGGGAGCTGGAGTGAGCAGTTCTTC
many TRBJ2-1 NA TRBV29-1 CSVVRDTYNEQFF TGCAGCGTTGTTCGGGACACGTACAATGAGCAGTTCTTC
few TRBJ1-2 NA TRBV18 CASSPRWGADYGYTF TGTGCCAGCTCACCACGATGGGGCGCGGACTATGGCTACACCTTC
few TRBJ1-5 TRBD1 TRBV6-2/TRBV6-3 CASSYNAGEGANQPQHF TGTGCCAGCAGTTACAACGCGGGGGAGGGGGCTAATCAGCCCCAGCATTTT
NA TRBJ1-2 TRBD1 TRBV20-1 CSARWDRGQGYTF TGCAGTGCTAGGTGGGACAGGGGGCAAGGCTACACCTTC
NA TRBJ2-6 NA TRBV21-1 CASIQRGRGLGCGANVLTF TGTGCCAGCATTCAGCGGGGCAGGGGGCTAGGTTGTGGGGCCAACGTCCTGACTTTC
NA TRBJ2-1 NA TRBV20-1 CSARDWVGKEKGNEQFF TGCAGTGCTAGAGATTGGGTCGGGAAGGAAAAGGGGAATGAGCAGTTCTTC
NA TRBJ1-1 NA TRBV21-1 CASSKKGSSELAFF TGTGCCAGCAGCAAAAAAGGATCCTCGGAACTCGCTTTCTTT
few TRBJ2-3 TRBD2 TRBV6-6 CAISGGAQSDTQYF TGTGCCATCTCCGGGGGGGCACAATCAGATACGCAGTATTTT
NA TRBJ2-1 TRBD1 TRBV12-3/TRBV12-4 CASSDPGTGTFF TGTGCCAGCAGTGACCCCGGGACAGGGACGTTCTTC
NA TRBJ2-3 NA TRBV7-2 CASRARTEGRWTF TGTGCCAGCAGGGCCCGGACAGAAGGGCGATGGACATTT
few TRBJ2-1 NA TRBV20-1 CSAAWGGEQFF TGCAGTGCCGCGTGGGGAGGTGAGCAGTTCTTC
few TRBJ2-2 TRBD2 TRBV20-1 CSARGLGRERELFF TGCAGTGCTAGGGGACTAGGGCGGGAGCGGGAGCTGTTTTTT
few TRBJ2-7 NA TRBV27 CASSASAYEQYF TGTGCCAGCAGCGCTAGCGCGTACGAGCAGTACTTC
NA TRBJ2-1 NA TRBV24-1 CATSDFTQNEQFF TGTGCCACCAGTGATTTCACTCAGAATGAGCAGTTCTTC
many TRBJ1-5 TRBD1 TRBV18 CASSPDRGLSQPQHF TGTGCCAGCTCACCAGACAGGGGCTTAAGTCAGCCCCAGCATTTT
NA TRBJ2-3 NA TRBV20-1 CSAGGRSGDTQYF TGCAGTGCGGGAGGCAGATCTGGAGATACGCAGTATTTT
many TRBJ1-2 NA TRBV29-1 CSVGGGDYGYTF TGCAGCGTTGGTGGCGGGGACTATGGCTACACCTTC
many TRBJ2-1 NA TRBV7-2 CASRPGQASYNEQFF TGTGCCAGCAGACCTGGACAAGCCTCCTACAATGAGCAGTTCTTC
NA TRBJ2-5 NA TRBV7-3 CASSFNGRGLETQYF TGTGCCAGCAGCTTCAACGGGAGAGGGTTGGAGACCCAGTACTTC
NA TRBJ2-2 TRBD2 TRBV4-1 CASSRSGLAGDTGELFF TGCGCCAGCAGCCGCTCGGGACTAGCGGGAGACACCGGGGAGCTGTTTTTT
NA TRBJ2-2 TRBD2 TRBV7-3 CASSPRPGLAGGPNTGELFF TGTGCCAGCAGCCCTCGGCCTGGACTAGCGGGAGGGCCGAACACCGGGGAGCTGTTTTTT
NA TRBJ1-5 TRBD1 TRBV20-1 CSAVIVGTGSNQPQHF TGCAGTGCCGTCATCGTCGGGACAGGAAGCAATCAGCCCCAGCATTTT
NA TRBJ1-6 NA TRBV6-6 CASSGQDNSPLHF TGTGCCAGCAGTGGGCAGGATAATTCACCCCTCCACTTT